The 18 T cell receptor beta chains given below trace back to one sample, sequenced in a study of blood T cell repertoires in COVID-19. Data came from immunoSEQ multiplex PCR; TCRdb stores just in-frame clones and leaves some out. The repertoire holds some 250,000 clones, over 85% seen once, with 3.5% to 4% in the top ten. The sequenced sample was PBMCs or T cells enriched from blood (not recorded which). All receptors come from a woman aged 30 to 39 with acute COVID-19.

The chain uses TRBV18 and TRBJ2-7, with TRBD2 matching over 8 bases. Germline CDR1 reads KGHSH; CDR2 reads LQKENI. The CDR3 consists of 15 residues. With 3 bases clipped from V and 2 bases from J, the junction kept 6 bases outside the gene matches. CDR3 sequence (DNA): TGTGCCAGCTCACCTGCGGGGGGCGGGACCTACGAGCAGTACTTC. Residues: CASSPAGGGTYEQYF.

The genes are TRBV2 and TRBJ1-5; D unclear. Germline values: CDR1 SNHLY, CDR2 FYNNEI. The V end lost 0 bases, the J end lost 5 bases, and 11 bases lay between the germline ends. The CDR3 consists of 15 residues. CDR3 bases: TGTGCCAGCAGTGAAGCCGTCCCGCGATATCAGCCCCAGCATTTT. This gives the protein CASSEAVPRYQPQHF.

This clone appeared a single time. The V gene is TRBV6-2 or TRBV6-3, the J gene TRBJ1-6; D might be TRBD1 (5 bases). V lost 3 bases and J 8 bases, leaving 14 bases between the germline ends. Per germline, CDR1 MNHEY and CDR2 SVGEGT. The CDR3 runs to 15 residues. This CDR3 reads CASSYYPGVYSPLHF. In DNA form, the CDR3 reads TGTGCCAGCAGTTATTACCCGGGGGTTTATTCACCCCTCCACTTT.

This clone came up once. The chain combines TRBV7-2 with TRBJ2-7, with 7 bases fitting TRBD1. Germline V gene lookup returns CDR1 SGHTA and CDR2 FQGNSA. The V and J ends lost 6 bases and 3 bases, in that order; junction bases with no gene match: 8. The CDR3 contains 14 residues. CDR3 nucleotides: TGTGCCAGCAGTTCGGGACAGTCCGTCTACGAGCAGTACTTC. It encodes CASSSGQSVYEQYF.

This chain connects TRBV19 to TRBJ1-2, with D possibly being TRBD1 (5 bases). Germline V gene sequence: CDR1 LNHDA, CDR2 SQIVND (reference sequence). The CDR3 sequence is 14 residues long. The V gene lost 2 bases and the J gene lost 5 bases, with 12 bases spanning the gap. CDR3 nucleotides: TGTGCCAGTAGTATAACCGGGGGAGGATATGGCTACACCTTC. Translated: CASSITGGGYGYTF. The complete variable domain, with remaining parts taken from reference TRBV19 and TRBJ1-2, reads DGGITQSPKYLFRKEGQNVTLSCEQNLNHDAMYWYRQDPGQGLRLIYYSQIVNDFQKGDIAEGYSVSREKKESFPLTVTSAQKNPTAFYLCASSITGGGYGYTFGSGTRLTVV.

This clone was recorded a few times. This sequence joins TRBV29-1 and TRBJ1-5, with TRBD1 matching over 7 bases. Unmatched junction bases numbered 10, after V lost 5 bases and J lost 6 bases. CDR1 and CDR2 (germline): SQVTM, ANQGSEA. CDR3 length: 14 amino acids. CDR3 sequence: CSVSETGFSQPQHF. DNA for the CDR3: TGCAGCGTTTCGGAGACAGGGTTTTCTCAGCCCCAGCATTTT.

The rearrangement joins TRBV6-6 to TRBJ2-1; weak D call: TRBD2 (6 bases). This CDR3 is 14 amino acids long. V lost 5 bases and J 6 bases, leaving 14 bases between the germline ends. Germline V gene data show CDR1 as MNHNY and CDR2 as SVGAGI (reference sequence). CDR3 coding DNA: TGTGCCAGCAGTCACCCCGGGACTCGCAATGAGCAGTTCTTC. Its protein is CASSHPGTRNEQFF.

This clone came up once. This rearrangement joins TRBV4-2 to TRBJ2-7, with 10 positions matching TRBD1. The V and J ends lost 7 bases and 7 bases, in that order; junction bases with no gene match: 19. Looked up from germline, CDR1 is LGHNA and CDR2 is YNFKEQ. The CDR3 is 17 residues long. The CDR3 reads CASNRYPGQGSSGEQYF. The CDR3 region has the DNA TGTGCCAGCAACCGTTACCCGGGACAGGGGTCCTCTGGTGAGCAGTACTTC.

The rearrangement joins TRBV9 to TRBJ1-3; a weak D match, TRBD1 (6 bases). This CDR3 has 16 amino acids. Trimming took 6 bases from V and 0 from J, leaving 16 bases between them. Germline loops: CDR1 SGDLS, CDR2 YYNGEE. As DNA, the CDR3 is TGTGCCAGCACCAGAGGGGGGGGGTTCTCTGGAAACACCATATATTTT. This sequence encodes CASTRGGGFSGNTIYF.

The genes are TRBV15 and TRBJ1-1, with TRBD1 matching 9 bases. The V gene's germline CDR1 is LNHNV and CDR2 YYDKDF (reference sequence). The V gene end was trimmed by 0 bases and the J gene end by 0 bases; junction bases not matched to a gene: 5. The CDR3 is made up of 17 amino acids. CDR3 sequence: CATSRDRDRAMNTEAFF. CDR3 sequence (DNA): TGTGCCACCAGCAGAGATCGGGACAGGGCCATGAACACTGAAGCTTTCTTT. The full variable domain, completed using reference TRBV15 and TRBJ1-1, is DAMVIQNPRYQVTQFGKPVTLSCSQTLNHNVMYWYQQKSSQAPKLLFHYYDKDFNNEADTPDNFQSRRPNTSFCFLDIRSPGLGDTAMYLCATSRDRDRAMNTEAFFGQGTRLTVV.

This clone appeared a single time. The V gene is TRBV19, the J gene TRBJ1-4; the D gene is possibly TRBD1 (5 bases). Trimming removed 3 bases from V and 7 bases from J, with 9 bases in between. CDR1 LNHDA and CDR2 SQIVND come from the germline V gene (reference sequence). The CDR3 length is 13 residues. The CDR3: CASSMNRGEKLFF. DNA for the CDR3: TGTGCCAGTAGTATGAATAGGGGTGAAAAACTGTTTTTT.

J is TRBJ2-7 and V is TRBV7-2, with 10 bases identical to TRBD1. This CDR3 is built from 15 residues. Germline CDR1 SGHTA, CDR2 FQGNSA. V trimming: 6 bases; J trimming: 5 bases; junction bases outside the gene matches: 10. CDR3 bases: TGTGCCAGCAGTTATGGGACAGGGGCTATGAACGAGCAGTACTTC. As protein: CASSYGTGAMNEQYF.

CDR3 region: CASSQDPGVDEKLFF. The CDR3 DNA sequence: TGCGCCAGCAGCCAAGATCCAGGGGTCGATGAAAAACTGTTTTTT. This chain connects TRBV4-3 to TRBJ1-4; D may be TRBD1 (6 bases). From germline, CDR1 is LGHNA and CDR2 YSLEER. Between the trimmed V and J ends, which lost 0 bases and 6 bases, there was a span of 11 bases. The length of the CDR3 is 15 residues.

This clone was counted once. The CDR3 bases are TGCGCCAGCAGCGTCGGACACCCGAACACTGAAGCTTTCTTT. The encoded protein is CASSVGHPNTEAFF. The V gene is TRBV5-1, the J gene TRBJ1-1; maybe TRBD1 (5 bases). The CDR3 covers 14 residues. Between the trimmed V and J ends, which lost 4 bases and 1 base, there was a span of 11 bases. CDR1 SGHRS and CDR2 YFSETQ come from the germline V gene.

J is TRBJ1-2 and V is TRBV5-1; TRBD1 matches at 12 bases. The CDR3 contains 14 residues. The germline V gene encodes CDR1 SGHRS and CDR2 YFSETQ. Trimming took 5 bases from V and 8 from J; bases not matched to a gene: 7. The CDR3: CASSSGTGGGGYTF. DNA for the CDR3: TGCGCCAGCAGTTCCGGGACAGGGGGCGGAGGCTACACCTTC.

The chain joins TRBV11-2 to TRBJ1-1; D remains ambiguous. The germline V gene has CDR1 SGHAT and CDR2 FQNNGV. The CDR3 totals 13 residues. V was clipped by 5 bases and J by 1 base, with 8 bases between them. The CDR3 sequence: CASSPPGNTEAFF. DNA for the CDR3: TGTGCCAGCAGCCCTCCAGGGAACACTGAAGCTTTCTTT.

The rearrangement joins TRBV7-9 to TRBJ2-2, with D unclear. This CDR3 has 14 residues. V dropped 2 bases and J dropped 5 bases, with 9 bases sitting between them. From germline, CDR1 is SEHNR and CDR2 FQNEAQ (reference sequence). CDR3: CASSLPRRTGELFF. CDR3 DNA sequence: TGTGCCAGCAGCTTACCCCGGAGAACCGGGGAGCTGTTTTTT. The variable domain in full, completed from reference TRBV7-9 and TRBJ2-2, reads DTGVSQNPRHKITKRGQNVTFRCDPISEHNRLYWYRQTLGQGPEFLTYFQNEAQLEKSRLLSDRFSAERPKGSFSTLEIQRTEQGDSAMYLCASSLPRRTGELFFGEGSRLTVL.

The chain has TRBV7-9 and TRBJ2-1; D may be TRBD2 (6 bases). The CDR3 totals 14 residues. Germline CDR1 SEHNR, CDR2 FQNEAQ (reference sequence). Trimming left V 3 bases short and J 5 bases short, with 11 bases between. This CDR3 reads CASSFFRGNNEQFF. Written as DNA, the CDR3 is TGTGCCAGCAGCTTTTTTCGGGGGAACAATGAGCAGTTCTTC.